Presented here are 29 T cell receptor beta chains from one specimen sequenced in a study of identical twins (dated by TCRdb to 2015 to 2016). Library generation was performed with 5' RACE. The sequencer listed for this sample is Illumina HiSeq 2000. In TCRdb, the public reads were trimmed at Q25 with fastp and aligned with MiXCR, with productive beta chains retained. Here each entry gathers all rows of one CDR3 protein and keeps the most common genes and DNA. The sample records 450,000 or so distinct CDR3 sequences, 20% to 25% of which are singletons. Clones ranked in the top ten supply 2.5% to 3.5% of the sample. Another study also made use of these data, one on T cells expressing NK-cell markers.

The material sequenced was CD4+ T cells sorted from blood. The receptors stem from a woman aged 18-35 years in good health.

The chain links TRBV10-1 to TRBJ2-3; no clear D gene. Germline lookup yields CDR1 WNHNN and CDR2 SYGVQD (reference sequence). With 7 bases removed from V and 1 base from J, the gap between germline ends came to 9 bases. The CDR3 has 13 amino acids. The CDR3 region is CASKAAGTDTQYF. The CDR3 DNA is TGCGCCAGCAAAGCAGCCGGCACAGATACGCAGTATTTT.

This clonotype was counted only a few times. The gene calls are TRBV20-1 and TRBJ2-3; TRBD2 aligns across 9 bases. The CDR3 runs 15 residues. V lost 3 bases to trimming and J lost 3 bases; unmatched junction nucleotides: 7. The germline CDR1 and CDR2 sequences are DFQATT and SNEGSKA (reference sequence). This CDR3 is CSARVRGGGTDTQYF. In DNA form, the CDR3 reads TGCAGTGCTAGGGTGCGGGGGGGCGGGACAGATACGCAGTATTTT.

This clonotype was detected a few times. The rearrangement links TRBV20-1 to TRBJ2-1; D may be TRBD2 (6 bases). Trimming removed 6 bases from V and 2 bases from J, with 14 bases in between. CDR3 length: 14 amino acids. Germline CDR1 is DFQATT and CDR2 is SNEGSKA (reference sequence). As DNA, the CDR3 is TGCAGTGCGCCAGCGGGCTCGACCTACAATGAGCAGTTCTTC. It specifies CSAPAGSTYNEQFF.

In this sample, this clonotype turned up a few times. The gene calls are TRBV20-1 and TRBJ2-5, with 8 bases lining up with TRBD1. The V and J ends lost 5 bases and 1 base, in that order; junction bases with no gene match: 3. CDR1 and CDR2 (germline): DFQATT, SNEGSKA (reference sequence). This CDR3 contains 13 residues. CDR3 sequence reads: CSAVGTGQETQYF. For the CDR3, the DNA is TGCAGTGCTGTTGGGACAGGCCAAGAGACCCAGTACTTC.

In nucleotides, the CDR3 is TGTGCCAGCAGCCGGGAAAGAGGTGCAGATACGCAGTATTTT. Encoded protein: CASSRERGADTQYF. The chain carries TRBV7-9 and TRBJ2-3; D may be TRBD2 (5 bases). There are 14 residues in the CDR3. V shed 5 bases and J shed 4 bases, with 13 bases lying between them. The germline V gene has CDR1 SEHNR and CDR2 FQNEAQ (reference sequence).

The rearrangement links TRBV6-5 to TRBJ2-4; 9 positions agree with TRBD2. The CDR3 is 16 amino acids. Germline CDR1 is MNHEY and CDR2 is SVGAGI. The trim removed 4 bases at V and 3 bases at J, leaving 7 bases unmatched. The CDR3 here is CASSSGLAWSKNIQYF. CDR3 coding DNA: TGTGCCAGCAGTTCGGGACTAGCATGGAGCAAAAACATTCAGTACTTC.

This clonotype has only a few counts. The chain carries TRBV5-1 and TRBJ1-6, with D tentatively TRBD1 (5 bases). Per the germline V gene, CDR1 is SGHRS and CDR2 is YFSETQ. The CDR3 is 14 residues long. Trimming took 1 base from V and 9 from J, leaving 11 bases between them. This chain's CDR3 is CASSLTGMGSPLHF. CDR3 DNA sequence: TGCGCCAGCAGCTTGACAGGCATGGGTTCACCCCTCCACTTT. The variable domain in full, with the rest retrieved from reference TRBV5-1 and TRBJ1-6, is KAGVTQTPRYLIKTRGQQVTLSCSPISGHRSVSWYQQTPGQGLQFLFEYFSETQRNKGNFPGRFSGRQFSNSRSEMNVSTLELGDSALYLCASSLTGMGSPLHFGNGTRLTVT.

This clonotype was seen a few times. This rearrangement joins TRBV10-3 to TRBJ2-2; TRBD1 agrees at 10 bases. Germline loops: CDR1 ENHRY, CDR2 SYGVKD. Trimming removed 10 bases from V and 2 bases from J; junction bases left unmatched: 4. The length of the CDR3 is 14 residues. CDR3 sequence reads: CASWTGGNTGELFF. The CDR3 nucleotides are TGTGCCAGTTGGACAGGGGGAAACACCGGGGAGCTGTTTTTT.

This clonotype turned up a few times. The chain uses TRBV7-2 and TRBJ2-1, with D unclear. Germline CDR1 SGHTA, CDR2 FQGNSA. This CDR3 comprises 14 residues. V lost 2 bases to trimming and J lost 0 bases, with 5 bases between them. The CDR3 nucleotides read TGTGCCAGCAGCTTATTTTACTCCTACAATGAGCAGTTCTTC. Translating it yields CASSLFYSYNEQFF.

The J gene is TRBJ2-3, the V gene TRBV16, with D hard to call. Trimming took off 6 bases at V and 2 bases at J, with 12 bases between the two ends. The CDR3 totals 14 residues. Germline V gene data show CDR1 as KGHSY and CDR2 as FQNENV. CDR3 amino acids: CASRSRIDTDTQYF. The CDR3 region has the DNA TGTGCCAGCAGGTCGAGGATTGACACAGATACGCAGTATTTT.

This clonotype was counted between two and nine times. This chain links TRBV5-5 with TRBJ2-2; D ambiguous. V was trimmed by 7 bases and J by 3 bases, leaving 16 bases between them. Germline values: CDR1 SGHKS, CDR2 YYEKEE (reference sequence). This CDR3 has 15 residues. CDR3 in DNA: TGTGCCAGCGCCCCCTCCGCGGTGCACACCGGGGAGCTGTTTTTT. Protein sequence: CASAPSAVHTGELFF.

The chain has TRBV12-3 or TRBV12-4 and TRBJ1-2; 8 bases align to TRBD1. V was pared by 1 base and J by 8 bases, with 6 bases of the junction left unmatched. CDR3 length: 14 residues. This CDR3 is CASSLEDRVGGYTF. In nucleotides, the CDR3 is TGTGCCAGCAGTTTAGAGGACAGGGTAGGAGGCTACACCTTC.

Only a few counts were recorded for this clonotype. This rearrangement joins TRBV20-1 to TRBJ2-7, with TRBD2 matching over 7 bases. The CDR3 contains 13 residues. Looked up from germline, CDR1 is DFQATT and CDR2 is SNEGSKA (reference sequence). The trim removed 5 bases at V and 0 bases at J, leaving 4 bases unmatched. The CDR3 protein is CSARAGSSYEQYF. CDR3 nucleotide sequence: TGCAGTGCTCGAGCGGGGAGCTCCTACGAGCAGTACTTC.

The rearrangement joins TRBV10-3 to TRBJ2-4; TRBD2 matches 9 bases. Germline V CDR1 and CDR2: ENHRY, SYGVKD. This CDR3 spans 16 amino acids. The V gene end was trimmed by 6 bases and the J gene end by 0 bases; junction bases not matched to a gene: 6. The CDR3 sequence is CAISEGLAQAKNIQYF. CDR3 bases: TGTGCCATCAGCGAGGGACTAGCACAAGCCAAAAACATTCAGTACTTC.

The DNA of the CDR3 is TGCGCCAGCAGCCCCCAACGGGGACAGGGGGCATTGGGCACTGAAGCTTTCTTT. Its translation is CASSPQRGQGALGTEAFF. The chain carries TRBV5-1 and TRBJ1-1, with 12 bases aligning to TRBD1. Trimming at V came to 4 bases and at J to 4 bases, leaving 14 bases not matched to a gene. The CDR3 length is 18 residues. CDR1 is SGHRS and CDR2 is YFSETQ in the germline V gene.

The V call is TRBV9, the J call TRBJ2-5; TRBD2 is a possible D gene (5 bases). V was shortened by 3 bases and J by 6 bases, with 12 bases between the two germline ends. The CDR3 is 13 residues long. Germline values: CDR1 SGDLS, CDR2 YYNGEE. The CDR3 DNA follows: TGTGCCAGCAGCGAGCCGGGAAAGAAGACCCAGTACTTC. Residues: CASSEPGKKTQYF.

This clonotype was seen a few times. The chain joins TRBV29-1 to TRBJ2-6; no reliable D call. Per the germline V gene, CDR1 is SQVTM and CDR2 is ANQGSEA. This CDR3 spans 12 amino acids. Trimming removed 5 bases at V and 1 base at J, with 3 bases between. The DNA of the CDR3 is TGCAGCGTTCGATCTGGGGCCAACGTCCTGACTTTC. Encoded protein: CSVRSGANVLTF.

The CDR3 DNA follows: TGCAGTGCTACCGGGGACAGGGGAAACGAGCAGTACTTC. Translation gives CSATGDRGNEQYF. This rearrangement joins TRBV20-1 to TRBJ2-7; 10 bases are a match to TRBD1. V lost 4 bases to trimming and J lost 5 bases; unmatched junction nucleotides: 5. Germline CDR1 reads DFQATT; CDR2 reads SNEGSKA (reference sequence). The CDR3 runs to 13 residues.

This clonotype has a handful of counts. This chain connects TRBV3-1 to TRBJ2-3, with D perhaps matching TRBD1 or TRBD2 (5 bases each). Looked up from germline, CDR1 is LGHDT and CDR2 is YNNKEL (reference sequence). This CDR3 comprises 17 residues. Trimming cost V 5 bases and J 6 bases, with 24 bases left between them. The chain's CDR3 is CASSDNRIDSRGDTQYF. In nucleotides, the CDR3 is TGTGCCAGCAGCGATAATAGAATTGACAGCAGAGGGGATACGCAGTATTTT.

The genes are TRBV20-1 and TRBJ2-1; 7 bases are a match to TRBD1. This CDR3 is 13 amino acids long. The V gene's germline CDR1 is DFQATT and CDR2 SNEGSKA (reference sequence). Trimming removed 5 bases from V and 9 bases from J; junction bases left unmatched: 10. CDR3 DNA: TGCAGTGCTGCCCCGACAGGGTTCGGTGAGCAGTTCTTC. As protein: CSAAPTGFGEQFF.

This chain joins TRBV5-6 and TRBJ2-1; D is undetermined. Germline V gene lookup returns CDR1 SGHDT and CDR2 YYEEEE. Trimming pared 6 bases from V and 6 bases from J, leaving 16 bases between. The CDR3 loop spans 14 amino acids. CDR3 residues: CASNLWGTSNEQFF. CDR3 sequence (DNA): TGTGCCAGCAACTTATGGGGTACCTCCAATGAGCAGTTCTTC.

The chain combines TRBV20-1 with TRBJ2-5; 7 bases fit TRBD2. The junction had 10 bases not matched to a gene; V was cut back by 3 bases and J by 0 bases. Germline CDR1 DFQATT, CDR2 SNEGSKA (reference sequence). The CDR3 loop spans 16 amino acids. Written as DNA, the CDR3 is TGCAGTGCTAGGAGGGACTATAACTGGTACCAAGAGACCCAGTACTTC. This codes for CSARRDYNWYQETQYF.

A few counts support this clonotype. This chain joins TRBV18 and TRBJ2-5, with D possibly being TRBD1 (6 bases). The CDR3 has 15 residues. Germline CDR1 and CDR2: KGHSH and LQKENI. Deletions cut 2 bases from V and 4 bases from J, with 14 bases between. In nucleotides, the CDR3 is TGTGCCAGCTCACCAAACACAGGGCTGGGAGAGACCCAGTACTTC. This gives the protein CASSPNTGLGETQYF.

The chain recombines TRBV4-1 with TRBJ2-1; D gene unclear. The germline CDR1 and CDR2 sequences are MGHRA and YSYEKL. This CDR3 is 14 amino acids long. V was clipped by 0 bases and J by 9 bases, with 12 bases between them. The CDR3 coding sequence is TGCGCCAGCAGCCAAGAGGGTAAGATAGCTGAGCAGTTCTTC. Translating it yields CASSQEGKIAEQFF.

The chain recombines TRBV18 with TRBJ2-4; D is unclear. Germline V lookup: CDR1 KGHSH, CDR2 LQKENI. V gave up 6 bases and J gave up 1 base, with 16 bases separating them. The length of the CDR3 is 16 residues. The CDR3 region is CASSTFGVSAKNIQYF. CDR3 bases: TGTGCCAGCTCTACATTCGGTGTCAGCGCCAAAAACATTCAGTACTTC.

The V call is TRBV6-5, the J call TRBJ1-1; 9 bases are a match to TRBD1. The CDR3 contains 11 residues. Looked up from germline, CDR1 is MNHEY and CDR2 is SVGAGI. J was trimmed by 9 bases and V by 8 bases; bases with no gene match: 4. The CDR3 DNA follows: TGTGCCAGCGGCGGACAGGGGCAAGCTTTCTTT. It encodes CASGGQGQAFF.

This clonotype has just a few counts. V and J are TRBV5-1 and TRBJ2-7; TRBD2 matches 8 bases. The germline V gene has CDR1 SGHRS and CDR2 YFSETQ. This CDR3 has 13 residues. Germline trimming cut 5 bases from V and 1 base from J; bases unmatched to any gene: 2. CDR3 residues: CASRVAGSYEQYF. The CDR3 DNA follows: TGCGCCAGCAGGGTAGCGGGGTCCTACGAGCAGTACTTC.

The chain links TRBV6-5 to TRBJ2-5, with D hard to call. The germline CDR1 and CDR2 sequences are MNHEY and SVGAGI. The CDR3 is 14 amino acids. Trimming stripped 2 bases from V and 2 bases from J, with 9 bases between. The CDR3 is CASSYRLTQETQYF. Here the CDR3 DNA reads TGTGCCAGCAGTTACAGGCTAACACAAGAGACCCAGTACTTC.

The CDR3, as DNA: TGTGCCACCAGCAGAGCGTTGACAGGGGGCACAGATACGCAGTATTTT. It yields the protein CATSRALTGGTDTQYF. The V call is TRBV15, the J call TRBJ2-3, with TRBD1 identical over 8 bases. Per germline, CDR1 LNHNV and CDR2 YYDKDF (reference sequence). V dropped 1 base and J dropped 1; count of bases not matched to a gene: 4. The CDR3 consists of 16 residues.